This note documents a single TCR beta chain sequence. This specimen belongs to a study of T cell responses to AZD1222 COVID-19 vaccine. Profiling relied on immunoSEQ multiplex PCR, and the TCRdb table lists in-frame clones only, not all of them. This table has around 130,000 clones, roughly nine tenths appearing once. The germline V gene has CDR1 SGHRS and CDR2 YFSETQ. V shed 0 bases and J 7 bases; nucleotides not matched to a gene: 10. The CDR3 is 16 residues long. The chain uses TRBV5-1 and TRBJ2-5, with 9 bases matching TRBD2. The sequencing here drew on peripheral blood, taken 28 days after the second AZD1222 dose. The receptor comes from an adult who received the AZD1222 COVID-19 vaccine. CDR3 DNA sequence: TGCGCCAGCAGCTTGGAGGGACTAGCTGGGGCGGGGACCCAGTACTTC. Translating gives CASSLEGLAGAGTQYF.